The 23 T cell receptor beta chains in this list originate from one sample, sequenced in a study of cytomegalovirus exposure and HLA in healthy donors. The primer mix had 60 Vbeta and 13 Jbeta primers. Sequencing used immunoSEQ multiplex PCR; TCRdb keeps in-frame clones, though not all of them. The repertoire holds approximately 210,000 clones, over 70% seen once, with over 1% in the top ten. The source material was PBMCs. The receptors were sampled from a man aged 25 to 40 in good health and CMV-seronegative.

This clone was detected only once. The chain links TRBV5-4 to TRBJ2-5, with TRBD1 matching 8 bases. The V gene's germline CDR1 is SGHNT and CDR2 YYREEE (reference sequence). The CDR3 runs to 13 residues. J lost 11 bases, V lost 4 bases, and 10 bases had no gene match. The CDR3 is CASSLGTGLEQYF. CDR3 nucleotide sequence: TGTGCCAGCAGCCTAGGGACAGGTTTAGAGCAGTACTTC. The whole variable domain, filled in from reference TRBV5-4 and TRBJ2-5, reads ETGVTQSPTHLIKTRGQQVTLRCSSQSGHNTVSWYQQALGQGPQFIFQYYREEENGRGNFPPRFSGLQFPNYSSELNVNALELDDSALYLCASSLGTGLEQYFGPGTRLLVL.

The V call is TRBV2, the J call TRBJ2-4; 7 nucleotides agree with TRBD1. V dropped 4 bases and J dropped 2; count of bases not matched to a gene: 11. The length of the CDR3 is 17 residues. Per the germline V gene, CDR1 is SNHLY and CDR2 is FYNNEI. The CDR3 sequence: CASSGAGGISTKNIQYF. CDR3 in DNA: TGTGCCAGCAGTGGGGCAGGGGGAATCAGTACCAAAAACATTCAGTACTTC.

This clone was seen a handful of times. The chain recombines TRBV6-1 with TRBJ1-2; 8 bases line up with TRBD1. V shed 1 base and J 5 bases; nucleotides not matched to a gene: 6. The germline CDR1 and CDR2 sequences are MNHNS and SASEGT. The CDR3 runs to 15 residues. CDR3 sequence (DNA): TGTGCCAGCAGTGAAGGGTTTACAGGGGGATATGGCTACACCTTC. It is translated as CASSEGFTGGYGYTF.

The CDR3 sequence: CASSPRLTGFYLETQYF. The DNA for the CDR3 is TGTGCCAGCAGTCCCCGCTTGACAGGGTTTTATCTAGAGACCCAGTACTTC. The genes are TRBV28 and TRBJ2-5, with 7 bases identical to TRBD1. Germline CDR1 and CDR2: MDHEN and SYDVKM. The CDR3 length is 17 residues. With V trimmed by 5 bases and J by 4 bases, 16 bases remained unmatched.

This chain uses TRBV28 with TRBJ2-7, with 7 bases that match TRBD1. With V trimmed by 8 bases and J by 9 bases, 16 bases remained unmatched. CDR3 length: 14 amino acids. Looked up from germline, CDR1 is MDHEN and CDR2 is SYDVKM. The CDR3 sequence is CASGDRRVTGGQYF. The CDR3 coding sequence is TGTGCCAGCGGGGACAGACGTGTGACTGGTGGGCAGTACTTC.

The J gene is TRBJ1-2, the V gene TRBV6-4; tentatively, D is TRBD1 (6 bases). The germline gives CDR1 MRHNA, CDR2 SNTAGT. The CDR3 totals 13 residues. Trimming took off 6 bases at V and 4 bases at J, with 12 bases between the two ends. The CDR3 nucleotides are TGTGCCAGCAGCTTGGACAGTTTCTATGGCTACACCTTC. Protein sequence: CASSLDSFYGYTF.

This chain connects TRBV9 to TRBJ2-2; possibly TRBD1 for D (5 bases). Germline V gene sequence: CDR1 SGDLS, CDR2 YYNGEE. With 2 bases removed from V and 1 base from J, the gap between germline ends came to 9 bases. The CDR3 is 15 residues long. This CDR3 is CASSVGQGNTGELFF. In DNA, the CDR3 is TGTGCCAGCAGCGTCGGCCAGGGGAACACCGGGGAGCTGTTTTTT.

The chain has TRBV5-4 and TRBJ2-1; 7 nucleotides agree with TRBD1. The germline gives CDR1 SGHNT, CDR2 YYREEE (reference sequence). CDR3 length: 12 residues. V was pared by 3 bases and J by 6 bases, with 0 bases of the junction left unmatched. The CDR3 is CASSWDSNEQFF. CDR3 in DNA: TGTGCCAGCAGCTGGGACAGCAATGAGCAGTTCTTC.

The rearrangement links TRBV20-1 to TRBJ2-3; D call uncertain. Germline CDR1 reads DFQATT; CDR2 reads SNEGSKA (reference sequence). The V end was cut by 7 bases, the J end by 8 bases, with 10 bases between. The CDR3 sequence is 10 residues long. This CDR3 reads CSVGVPTQYF. In DNA form, the CDR3 reads TGCAGTGTGGGCGTGCCTACGCAGTATTTT.

This clone was observed a few times. This chain uses TRBV6-5 with TRBJ2-3; TRBD1 matches at 8 bases. Germline-derived CDR1 and CDR2 are MNHEY and SVGAGI. The CDR3 runs 14 residues. The trim removed 4 bases at V and 5 bases at J, leaving 5 bases unmatched. The CDR3 loop is CASSSTGVVDTQYF. The CDR3 bases are TGTGCCAGCAGTTCGACAGGGGTTGTAGATACGCAGTATTTT.

The chain employs TRBV29-1 and TRBJ2-7; TRBD1 might be the D (6 bases). Germline V gene sequence: CDR1 SQVTM, CDR2 ANQGSEA. The CDR3 covers 14 residues. Trimming removed 8 bases from V and 0 bases from J, with 17 bases in between. The CDR3 region is CSCAPGHSSYEQYF. The CDR3 nucleotides read TGCAGCTGCGCTCCGGGACATAGCTCCTACGAGCAGTACTTC.

The V and J genes are TRBV6-1 and TRBJ2-3, with D perhaps matching TRBD2 (5 bases). This CDR3 contains 12 residues. Germline CDR1 is MNHNS and CDR2 is SASEGT. The V and J ends lost 5 bases and 5 bases respectively, with 8 bases between them. The CDR3 bases are TGTGCCAGCAGTTTCGGAGGAGATACGCAGTATTTT. Translating it yields CASSFGGDTQYF.

This clone appeared a few times. V and J are TRBV7-2 and TRBJ1-1; D gene ambiguous. Germline CDR1 reads SGHTA; CDR2 reads FQGNSA. This CDR3 has 13 amino acids. V lost 5 bases to trimming and J lost 1 base, with 8 bases between them. As DNA, the CDR3 is TGTGCCAGCAGCCGCGACACGAACACTGAAGCTTTCTTT. This translates into CASSRDTNTEAFF.

The chain carries TRBV5-5 and TRBJ2-7, with TRBD1 matching over 11 bases. The CDR3 is made up of 15 amino acids. V gave up 4 bases and J gave up 5 bases; unmatched junction bases: 8. CDR1 is SGHKS and CDR2 is YYEKEE in the germline V gene (reference sequence). In DNA form, the CDR3 reads TGTGCCAGCAGCCTAAGGGACAGGGGGAGGGACGAGCAGTACTTC. Protein sequence: CASSLRDRGRDEQYF.

Written as DNA, the CDR3 is TGTGCCAGCAGCGAGAGGACAGCGCAGAGCACCTTC. Its protein is CASSERTAQSTF. The chain employs TRBV5-4 and TRBJ1-2, with D perhaps TRBD1 (6 bases). Germline V CDR1 and CDR2: SGHNT, YYREEE (reference sequence). There are 12 residues in the CDR3. V lost 4 bases and J 13 bases, leaving 17 bases between the germline ends.

This chain uses TRBV12-1 with TRBJ1-2. TRBV12-1 is described as a pseudogene. This CDR3 is built from 16 residues. CDR3 region: CASSLARGETEGGYTF. CDR3 DNA sequence: TGTGCCAGCAGCCTCGCCCGGGGGGAAACGGAGGGTGGCTACACCTTC.

The chain uses TRBV20-1 and TRBJ2-3; D not resolved. Trimming stripped 3 bases from V and 14 bases from J, with 12 bases between. CDR1 and CDR2 from the germline V gene are DFQATT and SNEGSKA (reference sequence). The CDR3 extends over 10 amino acids. CDR3 protein: CSARIHFSYF. The CDR3 DNA reads TGCAGTGCTAGGATACATTTCTCGTATTTT.

The gene calls are TRBV28 and TRBJ1-1, with a weak D call TRBD1 (5 bases). Germline values: CDR1 MDHEN, CDR2 SYDVKM. Trimming stripped 6 bases from V and 7 bases from J, with 15 bases between. The CDR3 runs to 13 residues. CDR3: CASRTTEKHEAFF. The CDR3 DNA is TGTGCCAGCAGAACGACAGAAAAGCATGAAGCTTTCTTT.

The J gene is TRBJ2-1, the V gene TRBV19, with 10 bases identical to TRBD2. Germline loops: CDR1 LNHDA, CDR2 SQIVND (reference sequence). After removal of 3 bases from V and 7 bases from J, the junction contained 18 bases not matched to a gene. CDR3 length equals 19 residues. CDR3 sequence: CASSIGRASGSGASNEQFF. The CDR3, as DNA: TGTGCCAGTAGTATTGGTCGGGCTAGCGGGAGTGGAGCTTCGAATGAGCAGTTCTTC.

This chain connects TRBV5-1 to TRBJ1-1; possibly TRBD1 for D (6 bases). The length of the CDR3 is 14 residues. From germline, CDR1 is SGHRS and CDR2 YFSETQ. V shed 6 bases and J shed 3 bases, with 15 bases lying between them. CDR3 sequence: CASILGAGDTEAFF. In DNA form, the CDR3 reads TGCGCCAGCATCCTGGGGGCGGGGGACACTGAAGCTTTCTTT.

CDR3 nucleotides: TGTGCCAGCAGCTTCACTGGCGGGAGGGGGCAAGAGACCCAGTACTTC. Translated, it gives CASSFTGGRGQETQYF. The chain combines TRBV11-2 with TRBJ2-5, with 9 bases fitting TRBD2. CDR3 length equals 16 residues. The V and J ends lost 3 bases and 2 bases, in that order; junction bases with no gene match: 7. The germline gives CDR1 SGHAT, CDR2 FQNNGV.

Points on this clone: Other DNA sequences within the sample encode an identical CDR3. The V gene is TRBV27, the J gene TRBJ1-2; the match to TRBD1 covers 8 bases. Germline V lookup: CDR1 MNHEY, CDR2 SMNVEV (reference sequence). The CDR3 loop spans 15 amino acids. With 4 bases clipped from V and 5 bases from J, the junction kept 9 bases outside the gene matches. This CDR3 reads CASSSTQGAIYGYTF. The CDR3 DNA sequence: TGTGCCAGCAGTTCTACCCAGGGGGCGATTTATGGCTACACCTTC.

The chain employs TRBV7-2 and TRBJ2-5; D may be TRBD2 (6 bases). CDR1 SGHTA and CDR2 FQGNSA come from the germline V gene. The length of the CDR3 is 14 residues. V was shortened by 5 bases and J by 5 bases, with 15 bases between the two germline ends. Here the CDR3 reads CASSTRDLLETQYF. CDR3 nucleotides: TGTGCCAGCAGCACCCGGGACTTACTTGAGACCCAGTACTTC.